What follows describes a single TCR beta chain. This clonotype came up many times. Its recognized antigen is unknown. Base quality data are lacking; no much larger clone is found one base away. For the unsorted PBMC libraries, 2 million PBMCs were stored in RNAlater at -80 degrees C until RNA extraction and were used to generate the libraries. Peripheral blood was subjected to Ficoll-Hypaque density gradient centrifugation to isolate PBMCs, which were then cryopreserved in liquid nitrogen. cDNA was synthesized by template-switch 5'RACE using a primer carrying a 10-nucleotide random unique molecular identifier by which each TCR transcript was tagged. Every sequencing run covered 15-18 subjects and yielded more than 160 million TCR-beta sequences. The RNeasy kit was used for extraction of total RNA. The KAPA Real-time Library Amplification kit was used to amplify TCR-beta VDJ regions with primers for the TCR constant region and the 5'RACE anchor. A first PCR added sample indexes and Illumina adaptors, after which a second PCR increased the library yield. After Ampure bead purification, the TCR product of roughly 650 bp was size-selected on a 2% E-gel SizeSelection system. Before pooling, library quality was checked on a Bioanalyzer, concentration was measured with Qubit, and libraries were quantified with the Kapa Library Quantification kit. Libraries were sequenced paired-end 2 x 150 bp on an Illumina HiSeq 2500. To increase sequence diversity, roughly 25-31% phiX was spiked into each library pool. As for the authors' bioinformatics: Quality-filtered reads were processed with the UMI-based MiGEC pipeline, and over 85% of raw TCR sequences were removed by the MiGEC pipeline during error correction. VDJ genes were aligned to IMGT germline references, and each clonotype was defined by a unique CDR3 amino acid sequence together with V-J genes. Clonal expansion, Shannon diversity and CDR3 relatedness were evaluated with VDJtools (CalcPairwiseDistances, ClusterSamples), while phylogenetic trees were built in CLCbio workbench. Expanded clones were defined as having at least 8 unique UMIs, based on coefficient-of-variation modelling across technical triplicates. TCRdb trimmed the raw reads at Q25, called clones with MiXCR and kept productive beta chains. Identical CDR3 protein sequences are pooled into one entry, listed with their most common genes and DNA. The authors' filters were not applied to this entry. This sample comprises tens of thousands of distinct CDR3 sequences, roughly 14% of them detected only once. The ten largest clones represent 25% to 30% of the sample.

This record belongs to a study of neurological immune-mediated disorders (dated by TCRdb to the late 2010s). For the wider study: Peripheral blood TCR-beta repertoires from patients with HTLV-I-associated myelopathy (HAM/TSP), patients with multiple sclerosis, and healthy controls were compared in the study using UMI-based sequencing. The 100 to 110 TCR-beta libraries covered PBMC samples along with longitudinal samples, technical triplicates, and paired sorted CD4+ and CD8+ T-cell subsets. The cohort included 60 to 75 subjects: roughly 15 with HAM/TSP, approximately 34 with multiple sclerosis, and approximately 20 healthy controls.

Study-wide findings and limitations: TCR clonal expansion was greatest in HAM/TSP patients and smallest in MS patients, who ranked below even healthy controls. Across subjects, expanded clones never shared an identical CDR3 amino acid sequence, which suggests that the TCR-beta repertoires in every group were private.

V lost 6 bases and J lost 7 bases, and the count of bases not matched to a germline gene is 8. The CDR3 spans 14 residues, from the cysteine through the phenylalanine. The retained sequence is limited to the CDR3, 42 bases, with the frame set at the first base. CDR1 is given as DFQATT and CDR2 as SNEGSKA, both from the germline V gene (reference sequence). Input material: PBMCs. The TCR originated in a woman aged 50 to 60 with HTLV-1-associated myelopathy (HAM/TSP). This receptor chain uses TRBV20-1 and TRBJ1-6; 8 of the junction bases match TRBD1. The DNA is TGCAGTGCCCTCCGGACAGGGAGCAATTCACCCCTCCACTTT. It specifies CSALRTGSNSPLHF.